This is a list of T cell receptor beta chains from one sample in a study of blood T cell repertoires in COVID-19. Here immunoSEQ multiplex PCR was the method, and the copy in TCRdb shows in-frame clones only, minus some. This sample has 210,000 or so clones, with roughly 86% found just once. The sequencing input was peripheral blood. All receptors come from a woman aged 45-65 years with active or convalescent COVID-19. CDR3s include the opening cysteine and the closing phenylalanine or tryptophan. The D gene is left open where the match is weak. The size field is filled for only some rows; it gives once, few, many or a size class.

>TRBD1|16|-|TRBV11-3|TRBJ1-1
TGTGCCAGCCGAAAACAGGGGCTTGGGGTCGGGACTGAAGCTTTCTTT
CASRKQGLGVGTEAFF
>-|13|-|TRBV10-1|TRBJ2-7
TGCGCCAGCAACGACGGGAGCACCGACGAGCAGTACTTC
CASNDGSTDEQYF
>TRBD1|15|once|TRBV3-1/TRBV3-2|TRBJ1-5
TGTGCCAGCAGCCAGGACAGGGGACGCAATCAGCCCCAGCATTTT
CASSQDRGRNQPQHF
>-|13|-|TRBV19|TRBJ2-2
TGTGCCAGTAGTACCCCCCGGACCGGGGAGCTGTTTTTT
CASSTPRTGELFF
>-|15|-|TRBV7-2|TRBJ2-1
TGTGCCAGCAGCCCCCGCGGTAGATTCGACAATGAGCAGTTCTTC
CASSPRGRFDNEQFF
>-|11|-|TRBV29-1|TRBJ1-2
TGCAGCGTTGAAGCCCTGTATGGCTACACCTTC
CSVEALYGYTF
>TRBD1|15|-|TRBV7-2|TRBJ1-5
TGTGCCAGCAGCTTGGCCGGGACAGGGGCACAGCCCCAGCATTTT
CASSLAGTGAQPQHF
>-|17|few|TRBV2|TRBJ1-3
TGTGCCAGCAGCTCACGATCCCACAGGAGCTCTGGAAACACCATATATTTT
CASSSRSHRSSGNTIYF
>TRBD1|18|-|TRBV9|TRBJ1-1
TGTGCCAGCAGCGGGGGACAGGGGGCCGCTCCCATGAACACTGAAGCTTTCTTT
CASSGGQGAAPMNTEAFF
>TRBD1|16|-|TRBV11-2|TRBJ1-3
TGTGCCAGCAGCCAGACGCCGACAGGGCCGGGAAACACCATATATTTT
CASSQTPTGPGNTIYF
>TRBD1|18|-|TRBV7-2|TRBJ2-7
TGTGCCAGCAGCCTAGGACAGGGGGGTCGGCTAGATACCTACGAGCAGTACTTC
CASSLGQGGRLDTYEQYF
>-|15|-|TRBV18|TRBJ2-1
TGTGCCAGCTCACGCCTATCGGGGTCCTACAATGAGCAGTTCTTC
CASSRLSGSYNEQFF
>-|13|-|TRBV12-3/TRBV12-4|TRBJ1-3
TGTGCCAGCAGTTTTCTCTCTGGAAACACCATATATTTT
CASSFLSGNTIYF
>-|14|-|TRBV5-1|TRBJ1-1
TGCGCCAGCAGCTTGTCCACAGGAAGCACTGAAGCTTTCTTT
CASSLSTGSTEAFF
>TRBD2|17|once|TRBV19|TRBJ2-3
TGTGCCAGTAGAGATTTCGGACTAGCGGGAGTCACAGATACGCAGTATTTT
CASRDFGLAGVTDTQYF
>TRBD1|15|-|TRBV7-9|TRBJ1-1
TGTGCCAGCAGCTTTCGGACAGGGAAGAACACTGAAGCTTTCTTT
CASSFRTGKNTEAFF
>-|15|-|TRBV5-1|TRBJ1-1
TGCGCCAGCAGCCCCCACGTAAGCGGCGCGGCTGAAGCTTTCTTT
CASSPHVSGAAEAFF
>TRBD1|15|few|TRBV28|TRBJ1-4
TGTGCCAGCAGTCCCCCGGGAGGGGGCAGGGAAAAACTGTTTTTT
CASSPPGGGREKLFF
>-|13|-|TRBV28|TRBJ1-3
TGTGCCAGCAACCGCGGGAATGGAAACACCATATATTTT
CASNRGNGNTIYF
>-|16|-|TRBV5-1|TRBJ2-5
TGCGCCAGCAGCTTGAACCTAGCGCCGTACCAAGAGACCCAGTACTTC
CASSLNLAPYQETQYF
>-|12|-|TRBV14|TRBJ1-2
TGTGCCAGCAGCCTAACGGGCTATGGCTACACCTTC
CASSLTGYGYTF
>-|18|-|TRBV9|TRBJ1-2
TGTGCCAGCAGCGTAGCGCCGGGACGCGGGGGGGCTAACTATGGCTACACCTTC
CASSVAPGRGGANYGYTF